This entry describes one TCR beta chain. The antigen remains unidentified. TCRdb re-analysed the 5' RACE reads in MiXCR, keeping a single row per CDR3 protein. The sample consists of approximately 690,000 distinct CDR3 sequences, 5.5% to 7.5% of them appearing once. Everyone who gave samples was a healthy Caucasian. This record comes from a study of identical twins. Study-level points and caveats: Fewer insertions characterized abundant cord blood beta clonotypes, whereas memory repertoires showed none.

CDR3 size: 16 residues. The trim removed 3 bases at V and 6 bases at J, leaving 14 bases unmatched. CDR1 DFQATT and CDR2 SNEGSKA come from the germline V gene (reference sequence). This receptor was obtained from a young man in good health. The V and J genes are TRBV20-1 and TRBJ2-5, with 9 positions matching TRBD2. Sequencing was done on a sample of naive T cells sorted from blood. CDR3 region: CSASGPRRGGWKTQYF. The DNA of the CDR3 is TGCAGTGCTAGTGGCCCTCGGCGGGGGGGGTGGAAGACCCAGTACTTC.